This T cell receptor beta chain was sequenced during a study of blood T cells in healthy people across ages. This CDR3 is 16 amino acids long. The germline V gene has CDR1 SGHTA and CDR2 FQGNSA. In its sample, this clonotype was seen a few times. The junction and the germline gene differ at one end; a read error may be behind it. PCR was performed a second time for about 7 to 11 cycles using a sample-barcoded 5' primer and a J-beta primer mix. TCRdb itself ran the 5' RACE reads through MiXCR, one entry per CDR3 protein. The table shows 1.5 million to 1.9 million distinct CDR3 sequences, with about 45% occurring only once.

The source material was blood. The clonotype comes from a woman under 30 in good health. This chain connects TRBV7-2 to TRBJ2-1, with 8 bases aligning to TRBD2. The DNA for the CDR3 is TGTGCCAGTAGCTCGACCGGGACTAGGTTCTACAATGAGCAGTTCTTC. Encoded protein: CASSSTGTRFYNEQFF.